These 30 T cell receptor beta chains share one sample of origin, sequenced in a study of blood T cell repertoires in COVID-19. The assay was immunoSEQ multiplex PCR, and TCRdb's table has in-frame clones only and misses some. This table holds more than 150,000 clones, roughly 80% found once. Sequences were obtained from PBMCs or T cells enriched from blood (not recorded which). Receptor source: a man aged 50-59 years who had recovered from COVID-19.

The genes are TRBV5-1 and TRBJ2-1; 14 nucleotides match TRBD2. The CDR3 consists of 16 residues. The J segment lost 8 bases and the V segment lost 4 bases, leaving 8 bases of the junction unmatched. Germline values: CDR1 SGHRS, CDR2 YFSETQ. CDR3 nucleotide sequence: TGCGCCAGCAGCCGGGCAGGGACTAGCGGGAGCGATGAGCAGTTCTTC. Its translation: CASSRAGTSGSDEQFF.

V usage is TRBV11-3 and J usage is TRBJ2-1; 8 positions match TRBD1. The germline gives CDR1 SGHNT, CDR2 YENEEA. The CDR3 loop spans 17 amino acids. Trimming took 2 bases from V and 5 from J; bases not matched to a gene: 11. The CDR3, as DNA: TGTGCCAGCAGCTTAATTTCCGGGACAGGTACGAACAATGAGCAGTTCTTC. As protein: CASSLISGTGTNNEQFF.

The chain recombines TRBV6-1 with TRBJ2-1; the D gene is possibly TRBD2 (6 bases). The CDR3 extends over 18 amino acids. In germline, CDR1 is MNHNS, CDR2 SASEGT. V dropped 2 bases and J dropped 3 bases, with 20 bases sitting between them. CDR3 region: CASSERPPTGGLYNEQFF. Written as DNA, the CDR3 is TGTGCCAGCAGTGAACGGCCACCAACCGGGGGACTCTACAATGAGCAGTTCTTC.

The V gene is TRBV9, the J gene TRBJ1-4; maybe TRBD1 (5 bases). Deletions cut 0 bases from V and 5 bases from J, with 11 bases between. CDR1 is SGDLS, CDR2 YYNGEE, per germline. The CDR3 is 15 residues long. The CDR3: CASSVGVQGNEKLFF. Here the CDR3 DNA reads TGTGCCAGCAGCGTAGGGGTCCAGGGAAATGAAAAACTGTTTTTT.

This sequence joins TRBV18 and TRBJ1-6; no firm D call. This CDR3 is 14 amino acids long. With 3 bases removed from V and 6 bases from J, the gap between germline ends came to 9 bases. Germline V CDR1 and CDR2: KGHSH, LQKENI. CDR3 sequence: CASSPGETNSPLHF. The CDR3 nucleotides read TGTGCCAGCTCACCCGGAGAGACTAATTCACCCCTCCACTTT.

The rearrangement joins TRBV20-1 to TRBJ1-2, with 8 nucleotides matching TRBD1. Germline CDR1 reads DFQATT; CDR2 reads SNEGSKA (reference sequence). This CDR3 has 15 amino acids. The ends lost 3 bases at V and 2 bases at J; junction bases unmatched: 8. This CDR3 is CSASLDRVQNYGYTF. Here the CDR3 DNA reads TGCAGTGCTAGTCTGGACAGGGTACAAAACTATGGCTACACCTTC.

The rearrangement uses TRBV30 and TRBJ1-6, with 7 nucleotides matching TRBD1. The CDR3 consists of 17 residues. The germline V gene has CDR1 GTSNPN and CDR2 SVGIG (reference sequence). V lost 1 base and J lost 0; bases outside the gene matches: 6. CDR3 amino acids: CAWSGGTGDSYNSPLHF. CDR3 nucleotide sequence: TGTGCCTGGAGTGGGGGCACAGGGGACTCCTATAATTCACCCCTCCACTTT.

The chain employs TRBV12-3 or TRBV12-4 and TRBJ2-7, with D possibly being TRBD1 (6 bases). This CDR3 spans 13 amino acids. V was pared by 4 bases and J by 3 bases, with 10 bases between. CDR3 DNA sequence: TGTGCCAGCAGTTATACAGGGAGCTACGAGCAGTACTTC. Its translation: CASSYTGSYEQYF.

The J gene is TRBJ1-1, the V gene TRBV10-3; no clear D. Trimming removed 4 bases from V and 1 base from J, with 10 bases in between. Looked up from germline, CDR1 is ENHRY and CDR2 is SYGVKD. The CDR3 covers 14 residues. This chain's CDR3 is CAISAARENTEAFF. The CDR3 DNA sequence: TGTGCCATCAGTGCGGCACGGGAGAACACTGAAGCTTTCTTT.

This chain joins TRBV29-1 and TRBJ2-7; 13 bases agree with TRBD2. Germline-derived CDR1 and CDR2 are SQVTM and ANQGSEA. The CDR3 covers 14 residues. V was pared by 6 bases and J by 1 base, with 3 bases of the junction left unmatched. CDR3 DNA sequence: TGCAGCGTCGGACTAGCGGGAGTGTCCTACGAGCAGTACTTC. Its protein is CSVGLAGVSYEQYF.

The chain carries TRBV5-8 and TRBJ2-3; D gene ambiguous. The germline gives CDR1 SGHTS, CDR2 YDEGEE. This CDR3 has 13 residues. V was shortened by 0 bases and J by 3 bases, with 5 bases between the two germline ends. CDR3 protein: CASSLGGTDTQYF. DNA for the CDR3: TGTGCCAGCAGCTTGGGCGGTACAGATACGCAGTATTTT.

This clone was counted once. The chain links TRBV14 to TRBJ2-1; 16 positions agree with TRBD2. The CDR3 contains 17 residues. J was trimmed by 7 bases and V by 3 bases; bases with no gene match: 6. Germline loops: CDR1 SGHDN, CDR2 FVKESK. CDR3 in DNA: TGTGCCAGCAGCCACCGGGGACTAGCGGGAGGGGGGAATGAGCAGTTCTTC. This codes for CASSHRGLAGGGNEQFF.

The J gene is TRBJ2-3, the V gene TRBV18; 9 bases are shared with TRBD1. This CDR3 has 15 amino acids. J lost 3 bases, V lost 1 base, and 2 bases had no gene match. Germline assignment: CDR1 KGHSH and CDR2 LQKENI. CDR3 sequence: CASSPLQGATDTQYF. CDR3 DNA sequence: TGTGCCAGCTCACCACTACAGGGGGCGACAGATACGCAGTATTTT. The full variable domain, completed using reference TRBV18 and TRBJ2-3, is NAGVMQNPRHLVRRRGQEARLRCSPMKGHSHVYWYRQLPEEGLKFMVYLQKENIIDESGMPKERFSAEFPKEGPSILRIQQVVRGDSAAYFCASSPLQGATDTQYFGPGTRLTVL.

The count of this clone is one. This chain connects TRBV2 to TRBJ2-1; a weak D match, TRBD1 (6 bases). V was trimmed by 7 bases and J by 7 bases, leaving 11 bases between them. Germline lookup yields CDR1 SNHLY and CDR2 FYNNEI. The CDR3 totals 12 residues. The CDR3 nucleotides are TGTGCCAGCACCAGGACAGAAAATGAGCAGTTCTTC. Translating it yields CASTRTENEQFF. Together with reference TRBV2 and TRBJ2-1, the CDR3 gives the full variable domain: EPEVTQTPSHQVTQMGQEVILRCVPISNHLYFYWYRQILGQKVEFLVSFYNNEISEKSEIFDDQFSVERPDGSNFTLKIRSTKLEDSAMYFCASTRTENEQFFGPGTRLTVL.

The J gene is TRBJ2-5, the V gene TRBV2, with D possibly TRBD1 on 6 matching bases. V lost 4 bases to trimming and J lost 3 bases, with 6 bases between them. Looked up from germline, CDR1 is SNHLY and CDR2 is FYNNEI. The CDR3 totals 12 residues. The CDR3 here is CASSGTEETQYF. CDR3 bases: TGTGCCAGCAGTGGGACAGAAGAGACCCAGTACTTC.

The chain uses TRBV6-2 or TRBV6-3 and TRBJ1-1, with 8 bases aligning to TRBD1. CDR1 is MNHEY and CDR2 is SVGEGT in the germline V gene. The CDR3 totals 12 residues. V gave up 2 bases and J gave up 9 bases; unmatched junction bases: 2. CDR3 bases: TGTGCCAGCAGTTACCGGACAGGGCAAGCTTTCTTT. Its protein product is CASSYRTGQAFF.

The chain combines TRBV19 with TRBJ1-2, with a weak D call TRBD1 (6 bases). The V and J ends lost 6 bases and 4 bases respectively, with 12 bases between them. Germline V gives CDR1 LNHDA, CDR2 SQIVND (reference sequence). The CDR3 loop spans 13 amino acids. The CDR3 is CASRPTGGYGYTF. CDR3 nucleotides: TGTGCCAGTAGGCCGACAGGTGGCTATGGCTACACCTTC. The full variable domain, completed using reference TRBV19 and TRBJ1-2, is DGGITQSPKYLFRKEGQNVTLSCEQNLNHDAMYWYRQDPGQGLRLIYYSQIVNDFQKGDIAEGYSVSREKKESFPLTVTSAQKNPTAFYLCASRPTGGYGYTFGSGTRLTVV.

The V gene is TRBV30, the J gene TRBJ2-3; 8 nucleotides agree with TRBD2. J was trimmed by 2 bases and V by 4 bases; bases with no gene match: 8. Per germline, CDR1 GTSNPN and CDR2 SVGIG (reference sequence). CDR3 length: 15 residues. The CDR3 sequence is CAWTRGGIDTDTQYF. For the CDR3, the DNA is TGTGCCTGGACTCGCGGGGGGATTGACACAGATACGCAGTATTTT.

The chain links TRBV11-3 to TRBJ2-1; TRBD2 aligns across 12 bases. Germline trimming cut 5 bases from V and 7 bases from J; bases unmatched to any gene: 9. Germline lookup yields CDR1 SGHNT and CDR2 YENEEA. The CDR3 extends over 16 amino acids. CDR3 DNA: TGTGCCAGCAGCCCGGGGGGACTAGCGGGTGGTAATGAGCAGTTCTTC. This gives the protein CASSPGGLAGGNEQFF.

This clone was found a few times. This sequence joins TRBV27 and TRBJ1-5; 10 bases match TRBD1. In germline, CDR1 is MNHEY, CDR2 SMNVEV (reference sequence). V shed 6 bases, J shed 5 bases, and the junction held 4 bases outside the gene matches. The CDR3 contains 14 residues. CDR3 DNA sequence: TGTGCCAGCAGCGACAGGGGGCGAGATCAGCCCCAGCATTTT. It is translated as CASSDRGRDQPQHF.

For this clone: In the same sample, other DNA sequences code for this CDR3. V gene TRBV30 combines with J gene TRBJ1-5; no reliable D call. CDR1 and CDR2 (germline): GTSNPN, SVGIG (reference sequence). Trimming shortened V by 2 bases and J by 6 bases, and 11 bases separated the two germline ends. The CDR3 contains 13 residues. This chain's CDR3 is CAWSSGGGQPQHF. The CDR3 DNA sequence: TGTGCCTGGAGTTCAGGAGGTGGTCAGCCCCAGCATTTT.

J is TRBJ1-2 and V is TRBV19; 9 nucleotides match TRBD1. Trimming removed 6 bases from V and 7 bases from J; junction bases left unmatched: 6. Germline values: CDR1 LNHDA, CDR2 SQIVND (reference sequence). This CDR3 has 13 residues. This CDR3 reads CASSTGGGGGYTF. The CDR3 bases are TGTGCCAGTAGCACAGGGGGCGGTGGTGGCTACACCTTC. Drawing the rest from reference TRBV19 and TRBJ1-2, the complete variable domain is DGGITQSPKYLFRKEGQNVTLSCEQNLNHDAMYWYRQDPGQGLRLIYYSQIVNDFQKGDIAEGYSVSREKKESFPLTVTSAQKNPTAFYLCASSTGGGGGYTFGSGTRLTVV.

This chain joins TRBV29-1 and TRBJ2-7, with D hard to call. Germline assignment: CDR1 SQVTM and CDR2 ANQGSEA. V was shortened by 5 bases and J by 0 bases, with 11 bases between the two germline ends. The CDR3 is made up of 13 amino acids. The DNA for the CDR3 is TGCAGCGTTCGAGTAATCCTCTCCTACGAGCAGTACTTC. This gives the protein CSVRVILSYEQYF.

Only one count was recorded for this clone. The V call is TRBV29-1, the J call TRBJ1-3; no definite D call. Germline lookup yields CDR1 SQVTM and CDR2 ANQGSEA. The CDR3 loop spans 14 amino acids. The V and J ends lost 4 bases and 0 bases respectively, with 10 bases between them. CDR3 region: CSVGLSSSGNTIYF. CDR3 nucleotide sequence: TGCAGCGTTGGACTTTCGAGCTCTGGAAACACCATATATTTT.

This chain uses TRBV19 with TRBJ2-7; the D gene is possibly TRBD2 (5 bases). V was clipped by 1 base and J by 6 bases, with 13 bases between them. Germline CDR1 and CDR2: LNHDA and SQIVND (reference sequence). This CDR3 is built from 14 residues. CDR3 in amino acids: CASSIGGDWGEQYF. The CDR3 DNA sequence: TGTGCCAGTAGTATAGGGGGAGACTGGGGCGAGCAGTACTTC.

In its sample, this clone was seen a few times. This chain uses TRBV7-6 with TRBJ1-6; D ambiguous. Germline CDR1 and CDR2: SGHVS and FNYEAQ. Between the trimmed V and J ends, which lost 3 bases and 9 bases, there was a span of 15 bases. The CDR3 length is 15 residues. The CDR3 sequence is CASSFAGPMSSPLHF. The CDR3 DNA reads TGTGCCAGCAGCTTTGCAGGTCCGATGAGTTCACCCCTCCACTTT.

The V call is TRBV10-3, the J call TRBJ1-2, with 7 nucleotides matching TRBD1. The J segment lost 2 bases and the V segment lost 3 bases, leaving 3 bases of the junction unmatched. The CDR3 covers 14 residues. Germline V lookup: CDR1 ENHRY, CDR2 SYGVKD. Here the CDR3 DNA reads TGTGCCATCAGTGAACCGACAGGGAACTATGGCTACACCTTC. Its translation: CAISEPTGNYGYTF.

This chain links TRBV5-4 with TRBJ2-2; 11 positions match TRBD2. In germline, CDR1 is SGHNT, CDR2 YYREEE (reference sequence). This CDR3 region has 16 residues. Germline trimming cut 4 bases from V and 6 bases from J; bases unmatched to any gene: 8. CDR3 in amino acids: CASSAASGGLAGELFF. The DNA for the CDR3 is TGTGCCAGCAGCGCCGCTAGCGGGGGGCTGGCCGGGGAGCTGTTTTTT.

The chain recombines TRBV18 with TRBJ2-7; a weak D match, TRBD2 (5 bases). Trimming pared 2 bases from V and 5 bases from J, leaving 10 bases between. Looked up from germline, CDR1 is KGHSH and CDR2 is LQKENI. The CDR3 is 13 residues long. This CDR3 is CASSPGAGDEQYF. The CDR3 bases are TGTGCCAGCTCACCAGGCGCGGGTGACGAGCAGTACTTC.

This chain uses TRBV9 with TRBJ2-6; weak D call: TRBD1 (5 bases). The CDR3 has 19 amino acids. Trimming took off 4 bases at V and 0 bases at J, with 20 bases between the two ends. Germline-derived CDR1 and CDR2 are SGDLS and YYNGEE. The CDR3 bases are TGTGCCAGCAGCACCCAAAGGGGAATTCCAGGCTCTGGGGCCAACGTCCTGACTTTC. This translates into CASSTQRGIPGSGANVLTF.